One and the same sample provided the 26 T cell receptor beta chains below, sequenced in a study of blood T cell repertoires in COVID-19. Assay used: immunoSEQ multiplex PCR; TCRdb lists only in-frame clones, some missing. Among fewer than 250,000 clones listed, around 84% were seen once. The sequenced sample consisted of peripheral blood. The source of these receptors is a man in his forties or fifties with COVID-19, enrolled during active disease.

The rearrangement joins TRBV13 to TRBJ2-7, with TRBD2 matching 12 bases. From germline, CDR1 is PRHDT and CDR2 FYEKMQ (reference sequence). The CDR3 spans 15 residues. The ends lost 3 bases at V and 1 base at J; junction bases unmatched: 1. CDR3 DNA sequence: TGTGCCAGCAGCTTGGGGACTAGCGGGTCCTACGAGCAGTACTTC. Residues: CASSLGTSGSYEQYF.

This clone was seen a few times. DNA for the CDR3: TGCGCCAGCAGCCGAGAACCCGACAGGGTCTCTGGAAACACCATATATTTT. Protein: CASSREPDRVSGNTIYF. The chain links TRBV5-1 to TRBJ1-3, with TRBD1 identical over 7 bases. The germline gives CDR1 SGHRS, CDR2 YFSETQ. The length of the CDR3 is 17 residues. Trimming took 4 bases from V and 0 from J; bases not matched to a gene: 10.

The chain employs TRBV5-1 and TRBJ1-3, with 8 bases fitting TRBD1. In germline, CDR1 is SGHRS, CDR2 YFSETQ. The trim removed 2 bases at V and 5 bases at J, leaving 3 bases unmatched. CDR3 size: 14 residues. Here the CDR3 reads CASSFDRGRNTIYF. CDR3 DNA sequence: TGCGCCAGCAGCTTCGACAGGGGAAGAAACACCATATATTTT.

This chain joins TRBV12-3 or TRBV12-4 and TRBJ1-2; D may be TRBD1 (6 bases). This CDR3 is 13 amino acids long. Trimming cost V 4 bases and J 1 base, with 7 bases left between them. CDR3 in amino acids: CASSSDSNYGYTF. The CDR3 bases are TGTGCCAGCAGTTCGGACAGTAACTATGGCTACACCTTC.

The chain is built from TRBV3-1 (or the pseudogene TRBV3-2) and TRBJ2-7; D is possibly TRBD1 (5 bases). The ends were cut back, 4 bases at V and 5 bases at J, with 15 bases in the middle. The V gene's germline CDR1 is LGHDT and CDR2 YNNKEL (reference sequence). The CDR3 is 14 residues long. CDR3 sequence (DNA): TGTGCCAGCAGCCTTGGGGCGGATTCGAACGAGCAGTACTTC. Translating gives CASSLGADSNEQYF.

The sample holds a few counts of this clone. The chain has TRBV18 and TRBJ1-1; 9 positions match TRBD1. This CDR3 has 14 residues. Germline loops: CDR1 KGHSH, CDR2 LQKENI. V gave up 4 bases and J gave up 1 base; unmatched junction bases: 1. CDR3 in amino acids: CASSQGQGNTEAFF. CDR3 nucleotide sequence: TGTGCCAGCTCACAGGGACAGGGGAACACTGAAGCTTTCTTT.

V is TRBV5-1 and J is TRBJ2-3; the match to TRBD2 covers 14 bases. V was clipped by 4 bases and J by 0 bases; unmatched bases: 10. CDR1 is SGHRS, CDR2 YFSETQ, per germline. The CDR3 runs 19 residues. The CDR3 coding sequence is TGCGCCAGCAGCCTAGGACTAGCGGGGGGCCACTCTAGCACAGATACGCAGTATTTT. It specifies CASSLGLAGGHSSTDTQYF.

The DNA of the CDR3 is TGTGCCAGCAGCCTGGGGACAGATAATTCACCCCTCCACTTT. Residues: CASSLGTDNSPLHF. The chain recombines TRBV7-9 with TRBJ1-6, with 7 bases matching TRBD1. The CDR3 is made up of 14 amino acids. V was clipped by 5 bases and J by 5 bases; unmatched bases: 3. CDR1 SEHNR and CDR2 FQNEAQ come from the germline V gene (reference sequence).

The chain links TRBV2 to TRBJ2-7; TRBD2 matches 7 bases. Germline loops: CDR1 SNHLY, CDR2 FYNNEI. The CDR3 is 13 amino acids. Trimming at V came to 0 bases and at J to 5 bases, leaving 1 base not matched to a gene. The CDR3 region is CASSEAGGDEQYF. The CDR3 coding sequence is TGTGCCAGCAGTGAAGCGGGAGGGGACGAGCAGTACTTC.

CDR3 sequence reads: CASSENGTYEQYF. DNA of the CDR3: TGCGCCAGCAGTGAGAACGGGACCTACGAGCAGTACTTC. The genes are TRBV10-1 and TRBJ2-7; D is perhaps TRBD2 (5 bases). Per germline, CDR1 WNHNN and CDR2 SYGVQD (reference sequence). The CDR3 has 13 amino acids. Deletions cut 2 bases from V and 2 bases from J, with 7 bases between.

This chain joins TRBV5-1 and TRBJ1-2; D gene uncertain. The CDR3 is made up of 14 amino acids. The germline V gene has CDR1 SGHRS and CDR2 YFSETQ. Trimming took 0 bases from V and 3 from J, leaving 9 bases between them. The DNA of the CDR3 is TGCGCCAGCAGCTTGGGGCTGGAGCACTATGGCTACACCTTC. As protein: CASSLGLEHYGYTF.

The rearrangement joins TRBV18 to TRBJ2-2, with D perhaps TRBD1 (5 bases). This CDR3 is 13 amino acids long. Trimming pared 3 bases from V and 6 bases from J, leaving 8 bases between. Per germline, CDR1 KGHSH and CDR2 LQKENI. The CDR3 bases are TGTGCCAGCTCACCCAAAGGGGCCGGGGAGCTGTTTTTT. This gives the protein CASSPKGAGELFF.

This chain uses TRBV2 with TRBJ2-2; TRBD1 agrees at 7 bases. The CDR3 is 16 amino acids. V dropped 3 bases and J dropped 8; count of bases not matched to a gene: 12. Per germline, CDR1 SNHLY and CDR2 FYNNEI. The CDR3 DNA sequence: TGTGCCAGCAGTGATCGTCGGACAGGAAAGGGAGGGGAGCTGTTTTTT. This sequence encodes CASSDRRTGKGGELFF.

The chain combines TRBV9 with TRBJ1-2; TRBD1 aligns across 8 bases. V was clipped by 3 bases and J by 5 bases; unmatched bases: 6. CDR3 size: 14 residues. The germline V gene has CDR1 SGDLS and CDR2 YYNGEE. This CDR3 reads CASSATGDSYGYTF. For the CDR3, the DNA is TGTGCCAGCAGCGCGACAGGGGACTCGTATGGCTACACCTTC.

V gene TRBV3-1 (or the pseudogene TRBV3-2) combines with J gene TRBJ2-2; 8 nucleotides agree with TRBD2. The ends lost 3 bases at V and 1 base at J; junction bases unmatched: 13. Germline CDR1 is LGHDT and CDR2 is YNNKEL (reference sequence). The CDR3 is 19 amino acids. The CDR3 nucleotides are TGTGCCAGCAGCCAGGAGGGGCTAGCGGGCGATAAGAACACCGGGGAGCTGTTTTTT. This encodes CASSQEGLAGDKNTGELFF.

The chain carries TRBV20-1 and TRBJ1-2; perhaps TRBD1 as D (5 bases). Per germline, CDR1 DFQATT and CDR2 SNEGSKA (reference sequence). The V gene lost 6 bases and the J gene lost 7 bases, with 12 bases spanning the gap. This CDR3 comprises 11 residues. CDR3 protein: CSANRGVGYTF. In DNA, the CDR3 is TGCAGTGCCAACCGGGGGGTTGGCTACACCTTC.

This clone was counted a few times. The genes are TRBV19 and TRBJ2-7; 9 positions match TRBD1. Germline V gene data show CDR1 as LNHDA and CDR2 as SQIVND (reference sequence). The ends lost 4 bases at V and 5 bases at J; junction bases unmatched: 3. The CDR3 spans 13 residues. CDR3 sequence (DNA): TGTGCCAGTAGTACAGGACAGGGGAACGAGCAGTACTTC. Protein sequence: CASSTGQGNEQYF. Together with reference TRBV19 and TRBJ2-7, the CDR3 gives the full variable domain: DGGITQSPKYLFRKEGQNVTLSCEQNLNHDAMYWYRQDPGQGLRLIYYSQIVNDFQKGDIAEGYSVSREKKESFPLTVTSAQKNPTAFYLCASSTGQGNEQYFGPGTRLTVT.

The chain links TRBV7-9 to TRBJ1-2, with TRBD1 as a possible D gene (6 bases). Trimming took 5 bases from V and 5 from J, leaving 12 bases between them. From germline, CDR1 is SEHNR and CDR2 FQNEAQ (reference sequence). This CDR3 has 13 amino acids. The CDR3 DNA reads TGTGCCAGCAGCAAAGGGGGGACTTATGGCTACACCTTC. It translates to CASSKGGTYGYTF.

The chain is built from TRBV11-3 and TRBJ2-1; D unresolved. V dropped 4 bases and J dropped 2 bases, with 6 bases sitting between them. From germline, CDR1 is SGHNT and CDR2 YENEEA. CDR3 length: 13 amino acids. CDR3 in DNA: TGTGCCAGCAGCTCCCAGGCCTACAATGAGCAGTTCTTC. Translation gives CASSSQAYNEQFF.

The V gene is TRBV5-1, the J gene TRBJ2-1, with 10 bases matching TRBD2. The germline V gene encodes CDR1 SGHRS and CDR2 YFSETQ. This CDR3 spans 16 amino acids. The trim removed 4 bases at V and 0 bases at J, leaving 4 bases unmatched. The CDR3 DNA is TGCGCCAGCAGCCTATCTAGCGGGAGCTCCTACAATGAGCAGTTCTTC. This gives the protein CASSLSSGSSYNEQFF. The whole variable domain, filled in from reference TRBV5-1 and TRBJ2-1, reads KAGVTQTPRYLIKTRGQQVTLSCSPISGHRSVSWYQQTPGQGLQFLFEYFSETQRNKGNFPGRFSGRQFSNSRSEMNVSTLELGDSALYLCASSLSSGSSYNEQFFGPGTRLTVL.

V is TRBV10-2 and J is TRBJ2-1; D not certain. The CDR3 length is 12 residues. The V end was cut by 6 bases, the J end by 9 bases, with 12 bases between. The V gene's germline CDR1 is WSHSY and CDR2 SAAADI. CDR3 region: CASRAVPREQFF. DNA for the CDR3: TGCGCCAGCAGGGCAGTACCCCGTGAGCAGTTCTTC.

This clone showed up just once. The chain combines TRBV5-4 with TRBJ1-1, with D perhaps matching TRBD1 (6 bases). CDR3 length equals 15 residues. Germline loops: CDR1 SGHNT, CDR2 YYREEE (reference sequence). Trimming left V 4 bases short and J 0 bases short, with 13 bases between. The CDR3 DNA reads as TGTGCCAGCAGCCCTAGGACAGATTTGAACACTGAAGCTTTCTTT. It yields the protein CASSPRTDLNTEAFF.

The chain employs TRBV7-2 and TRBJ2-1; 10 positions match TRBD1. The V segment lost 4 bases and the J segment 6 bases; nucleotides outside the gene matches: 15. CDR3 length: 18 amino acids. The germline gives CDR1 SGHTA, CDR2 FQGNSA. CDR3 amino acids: CASSSMWLGDRGFNEQFF. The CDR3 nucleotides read TGTGCCAGCAGCTCCATGTGGTTGGGGGACAGGGGTTTCAATGAGCAGTTCTTC.

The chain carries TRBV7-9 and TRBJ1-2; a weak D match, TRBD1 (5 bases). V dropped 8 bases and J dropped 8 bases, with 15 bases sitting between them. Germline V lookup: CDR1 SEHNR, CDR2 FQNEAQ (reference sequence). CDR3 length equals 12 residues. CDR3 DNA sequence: TGTGCCAGCTCTGGCGGGGCTCGAGGCTACACCTTC. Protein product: CASSGGARGYTF.

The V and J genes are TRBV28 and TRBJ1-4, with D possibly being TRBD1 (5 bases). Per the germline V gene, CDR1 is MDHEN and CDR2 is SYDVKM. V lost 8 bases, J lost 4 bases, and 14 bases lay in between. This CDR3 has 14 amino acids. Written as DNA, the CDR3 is TGTGCCAGCGCTATCGGAGGGGTTAATGAAAAACTGTTTTTT. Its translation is CASAIGGVNEKLFF.

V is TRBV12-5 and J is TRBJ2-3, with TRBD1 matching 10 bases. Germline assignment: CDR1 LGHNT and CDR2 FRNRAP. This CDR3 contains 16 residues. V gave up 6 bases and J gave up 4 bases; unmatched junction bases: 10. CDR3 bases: TGTGCTAGTGGCCCACCCGGGACAGGGGATGCAGATACGCAGTATTTT. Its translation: CASGPPGTGDADTQYF.